The T cell receptor beta chain described here comes from a study of CD8 T cells in Susac syndrome. Random hexamers were used to reverse transcribe an amount of roughly 0.5 to 1 ug RNA. Using its own MiXCR run on the immunoSEQ multiplex PCR reads, TCRdb lists one record per CDR3 protein. The repertoire holds tens of thousands of distinct CDR3 sequences, with about 95% as singletons. Sequenced material: CD8+ T cells from PBMCs. This clonotype was obtained from a human donor with multiple sclerosis.

The CDR3 bases are TGCAGCGTACCTCGCGGGACTCGGGAGCAGTTCTTC. This codes for CSVPRGTREQFF. V is TRBV29-1 and J is TRBJ2-1; D perhaps matches TRBD2 (6 bases). Trimming pared 6 bases from V and 10 bases from J, leaving 16 bases between. Germline V gives CDR1 SQVTM, CDR2 ANQGSEA. The CDR3 is 12 residues long.